Presented here are 3 T cell receptor beta chains from one specimen sequenced in a study of cytomegalovirus exposure and HLA in healthy donors. The primer mix had 60 Vbeta and 13 Jbeta primers. The data were produced by immunoSEQ multiplex PCR, yet TCRdb's version contains in-frame clones alone and is incomplete. The sample yields approximately 220,000 clones, approximately 88% seen once. The sequencing input was PBMCs. These receptors all come from a boy aged 2 to 9 in good health and CMV-seronegative.

The genes are TRBV7-9 and TRBJ2-5, with D maybe TRBD2 (6 bases). The CDR3 has 14 amino acids. The germline CDR1 and CDR2 sequences are SEHNR and FQNEAQ (reference sequence). Trimming shortened V by 2 bases and J by 0 bases, and 7 bases separated the two germline ends. DNA for the CDR3: TGTGCCAGCAGCTTAACTAGCTACCAAGAGACCCAGTACTTC. Its translation is CASSLTSYQETQYF.

The CDR3 protein is CASSSSGGGDTQYF. Written as DNA, the CDR3 is TGCGCCAGCAGCTCCTCGGGGGGAGGGGATACGCAGTATTTT. V usage is TRBV5-1 and J usage is TRBJ2-3; 7 bases are a match to TRBD2. The CDR3 contains 14 residues. The junction had 7 bases not matched to a gene; V was cut back by 3 bases and J by 6 bases. Germline V CDR1 and CDR2: SGHRS, YFSETQ.

The rearrangement uses TRBV7-2 and TRBJ2-3; the D gene is possibly TRBD2 (5 bases). Germline V gene lookup returns CDR1 SGHTA and CDR2 FQGNSA. The V gene lost 7 bases and the J gene lost 2 bases, with 16 bases spanning the gap. This CDR3 contains 15 residues. CDR3 nucleotides: TGTGCCAGCACCTACGATGGACTCATCACAGATACGCAGTATTTT. Amino acid sequence: CASTYDGLITDTQYF.